The rows below give T cell receptor beta chains drawn from one sample of a study of Tregs in tolerant kidney transplant recipients. These receptors lack a known antigen. Profiling relied on immunoSEQ multiplex PCR, and the TCRdb table lists in-frame clones only, not all of them. The sample lists about 44,000 clones; less than 97% were seen once. The sample was Tregs from blood cultured with allogeneic cells. The receptors stem from a human donor in good health. CDR3s include the opening cysteine and the closing phenylalanine or tryptophan. D genes are given only for firm matches. Not every row has a clone size; where given, it reads once, few, many or a size class.

V gene	D gene	J gene	clone size	CDR3 protein	CDR3 DNA
TRBV11-3	.	TRBJ2-7	.	CASSLGDVVSYEQYF	TGTGCCAGCAGCTTGGGGGACGTAGTGTCCTACGAGCAGTACTTC
TRBV7-9	.	TRBJ1-5	.	CASSPYSSGGRAYQPQHF	TGTGCCAGCAGCCCATACTCCTCCGGTGGGAGGGCCTATCAGCCCCAGCATTTT
TRBV9	.	TRBJ2-1	.	CASSVGDSNEQFF	TGTGCCAGCAGCGTAGGGGACTCCAATGAGCAGTTCTTC
TRBV5-6	.	TRBJ1-5	.	CASSLVGSNQPQHF	TGTGCCAGCAGCTTGGTTGGCAGTAATCAGCCCCAGCATTTT
TRBV18	TRBD1	TRBJ2-3	once	CASSPWTGGTDTQYF	TGTGCCAGCTCACCCTGGACAGGGGGCACAGATACGCAGTATTTT
TRBV6-5	TRBD1	TRBJ1-2	.	CASSSQGGYGYTF	TGTGCCAGCAGTTCACAGGGGGGTTATGGCTACACCTTC
TRBV7-9	TRBD1	TRBJ1-2	.	CASSFRGPEVNYGYTF	TGTGCCAGCAGCTTTAGGGGGCCCGAGGTAAACTATGGCTACACCTTC
TRBV7-2	TRBD1	TRBJ1-3	few	CASSRQGSGNTIYF	TGTGCCAGCAGCCGACAGGGGTCTGGAAACACCATATATTTT
TRBV9	TRBD2	TRBJ2-1	.	CASSASGSVLEGQFF	TGTGCCAGCAGCGCAAGCGGGAGTGTTCTAGAGGGGCAGTTCTTC
TRBV19	TRBD1	TRBJ1-1	once	CASSRGPGQGRSGTEAFF	TGTGCCAGTAGTAGGGGGCCGGGACAGGGAAGGTCAGGCACTGAAGCTTTCTTT
TRBV2	.	TRBJ1-5	.	CASRGQSNQPQHF	TGTGCCAGCCGTGGACAGTCGAATCAGCCCCAGCATTTT
TRBV28	.	TRBJ1-5	.	CASRKQGRSNQPQHF	TGTGCCAGCAGAAAACAGGGCCGGAGCAATCAGCCCCAGCATTTT
TRBV4-2	TRBD1	TRBJ1-2	.	CASSQPLTGAGYTF	TGTGCCAGCAGCCAACCCTTGACAGGGGCTGGCTACACCTTC
TRBV27	.	TRBJ1-3	.	CASSRRPDAFSGNTIYF	TGTGCCAGCAGTCGGAGACCAGATGCTTTCTCTGGAAACACCATATATTTT
TRBV6-6	.	TRBJ2-7	.	CASSLQGYEQYF	TGTGCCAGCAGTTTACAGGGATACGAGCAGTACTTC
TRBV5-6	.	TRBJ2-7	once	CASSLERVYEQYF	TGTGCCAGCAGCTTGGAGCGCGTCTACGAGCAGTACTTC
TRBV6-1	.	TRBJ1-3	.	CAVGRGSSGNTIYF	TGTGCCGTCGGTCGGGGGAGCTCTGGAAACACCATATATTTT
TRBV27	.	TRBJ2-3	.	CASSHTTGTQPDTQYF	TGTGCCAGCAGTCATACCACCGGGACCCAGCCAGATACGCAGTATTTT
TRBV11-2	.	TRBJ2-7	.	CASSKTGNSYEQYF	TGTGCCAGCAGCAAGACAGGTAACTCCTACGAGCAGTACTTC
TRBV6-5	.	TRBJ2-7	.	CASSPWDTPYEQYF	TGTGCCAGCAGTCCCTGGGACACTCCCTACGAGCAGTACTTC
TRBV9	.	TRBJ2-7	.	CASSASYGAIEQYF	TGTGCCAGCAGCGCAAGCTACGGGGCTATCGAGCAGTACTTC
TRBV19	.	TRBJ1-6	once	CASSISPPGTMRNSPLHF	TGTGCCAGTAGTATTTCCCCCCCCGGGACAATGAGGAATTCACCCCTCCACTTT
TRBV5-5	.	TRBJ1-2	.	CASSGGQLWNYGYTF	TGTGCCAGCAGCGGCGGACAACTATGGAACTATGGCTACACCTTC
TRBV7-9	TRBD2	TRBJ2-5	.	CASRPRTSGRGQETQYF	TGTGCCAGCAGGCCACGGACTAGCGGGAGGGGGCAAGAGACCCAGTACTTC
TRBV9	.	TRBJ2-3	.	CASSVEVYSTDTQYF	TGTGCCAGCAGCGTAGAGGTTTATAGCACAGATACGCAGTATTTT
TRBV10-2	TRBD1	TRBJ1-3	once	CASSKQGTNTIYF	TGCGCCAGCAGTAAACAGGGGACAAACACCATATATTTT
TRBV9	.	TRBJ1-2	.	CASSYGGANYGYTF	TGTGCCAGCAGCTATGGTGGGGCAAACTATGGCTACACCTTC
TRBV6-1	.	TRBJ2-5	once	CASSDNRGKLETQYF	TGTGCCAGCAGTGATAATAGGGGGAAACTGGAGACCCAGTACTTC
TRBV5-4	.	TRBJ1-2	.	CASSWWDRPNYGYTF	TGTGCCAGCAGCTGGTGGGACCGACCTAACTATGGCTACACCTTC
TRBV18	TRBD1	TRBJ1-5	.	CASSPGTGDQPQHF	TGTGCCAGCTCACCAGGGACAGGGGATCAGCCCCAGCATTTT
TRBV15	.	TRBJ1-1	.	CATSPRAGLTEAFF	TGTGCCACCAGCCCCCGCGCGGGGCTTACTGAAGCTTTCTTT
TRBV10-3	.	TRBJ2-3	.	CAIGSGMTDTQYF	TGTGCCATCGGTAGCGGAATGACAGATACGCAGTATTTT
TRBV19	.	TRBJ1-2	.	CASSMGGDSGYGYTF	TGTGCCAGTAGTATGGGCGGGGACTCGGGATATGGCTACACCTTC
TRBV6-1	.	TRBJ2-7	once	CASSWANAYEQYF	TGTGCCAGCAGTTGGGCTAACGCCTACGAGCAGTACTTC
TRBV4-1	.	TRBJ1-2	.	CASSQRFPGGDGYTF	TGCGCCAGCAGCCAAAGGTTCCCCGGTGGGGATGGCTACACCTTC
TRBV14	.	TRBJ1-4	.	CASSRFGRTLNEKLFF	TGTGCCAGCAGCCGGTTCGGGCGCACGCTCAATGAAAAACTGTTTTTT
TRBV5-4	.	TRBJ1-4	.	CASSSGTNEKLFF	TGTGCCAGCAGCTCGGGGACTAATGAAAAACTGTTTTTT
TRBV18	TRBD1	TRBJ1-1	.	CASSRPDRGGGTEAFF	TGTGCCAGCTCACGGCCCGACAGGGGCGGCGGCACTGAAGCTTTCTTT
TRBV6-5	TRBD1	TRBJ1-1	.	CASSYRTGAYGTEAFF	TGTGCCAGCAGTTACCGGACAGGGGCCTATGGGACTGAAGCTTTCTTT
TRBV5-8	TRBD2	TRBJ2-3	.	CASSLSLAGLNTQYF	TGTGCCAGCAGCTTGTCACTAGCGGGGTTAAATACGCAGTATTTT
TRBV10-3	.	TRBJ1-1	.	CAILGHPNTEAFF	TGTGCCATCCTGGGACATCCGAACACTGAAGCTTTCTTT
TRBV7-2	.	TRBJ1-3	once	CASSLTLTGNTIYF	TGTGCCAGCAGCTTAACCCTAACTGGAAACACCATATATTTT
TRBV18	.	TRBJ2-1	.	CASSPLHPSDEQFF	TGTGCCAGCTCACCACTCCACCCAAGCGATGAGCAGTTCTTC
TRBV5-1	.	TRBJ2-1	.	CASSLGATYNEQFF	TGCGCCAGCAGCTTGGGGGCGACCTACAATGAGCAGTTCTTC
TRBV19	.	TRBJ2-2	.	CASSRRNTGELFF	TGTGCCAGTAGTAGGCGAAACACCGGGGAGCTGTTTTTT
TRBV6-5	.	TRBJ2-6	.	CASSYSGSGANVLTF	TGTGCCAGCAGTTACTCAGGCTCTGGGGCCAACGTCCTGACTTTC
TRBV12-5	.	TRBJ1-1	once	CASGLLGVPSPEAFF	TGTGCTAGTGGTTTATTAGGGGTCCCCTCCCCTGAAGCTTTCTTT
TRBV5-1	TRBD2	TRBJ2-2	.	CASSLILADSTAGELFF	TGCGCCAGCAGCTTGATCCTAGCGGACTCGACGGCCGGGGAGCTGTTTTTT
TRBV7-9	.	TRBJ1-1	once	CASSLQTPNTEAFF	TGTGCCAGCAGCTTGCAGACCCCGAACACTGAAGCTTTCTTT
TRBV21-1	.	TRBJ1-5	.	CASSKGSPPSGPVAQHF	TGTGCCAGCAGCAAAGGTTCCCCCCCGTCAGGGCCTGTGGCCCAGCATTTT
TRBV7-2	.	TRBJ1-1	.	CASSSVGSNTEAFF	TGTGCCAGCAGCTCCGTTGGAAGTAACACTGAAGCTTTCTTT
TRBV7-2	TRBD2	TRBJ2-7	.	CASSRQLAELSYEQYF	TGTGCCAGCAGTCGTCAACTAGCGGAGCTCTCCTACGAGCAGTACTTC
TRBV10-2	TRBD2	TRBJ2-2	.	CASRRLAGGGNTGELFF	TGCGCCAGCAGACGACTAGCGGGAGGGGGTAACACCGGGGAGCTGTTTTTT
TRBV7-9	TRBD1	TRBJ1-4	.	CASSLGTGAATNEKLFF	TGTGCCAGCAGCTTAGGGACAGGAGCAGCAACTAATGAAAAACTGTTTTTT